One and the same sample provided the 31 T cell receptor beta chains below, sequenced in a study of control samples from healthy donors and cancer patients. Data came from immunoSEQ multiplex PCR; TCRdb stores just in-frame clones and leaves some out. Of around 170,000 clones in the sample, almost 90% were seen once. The sequencing sample was made of blood. These receptors were obtained from a woman in her twenties or thirties in good health.

The chain joins TRBV24-1 to TRBJ2-3; the match to TRBD1 covers 11 bases. This CDR3 has 16 residues. CDR1 KGHDR and CDR2 SFDVKD come from the germline V gene. Trimming at V came to 4 bases and at J to 5 bases, leaving 7 bases not matched to a gene. This chain's CDR3 is CATSDQSGTGGDTQYF. For the CDR3, the DNA is TGTGCCACCAGTGACCAATCCGGGACAGGGGGAGATACGCAGTATTTT.

The rearrangement links TRBV6-5 to TRBJ1-4; D unresolved. CDR3 length: 13 residues. Trimming pared 4 bases from V and 8 bases from J, leaving 11 bases between. CDR1 is MNHEY, CDR2 SVGAGI, per germline. CDR3 sequence (DNA): TGTGCCAGCAGTTCCCCCGGTCGCGAAAAACTGTTTTTT. Protein: CASSSPGREKLFF.

The rearrangement joins TRBV2 to TRBJ2-3; the D gene is possibly TRBD1 (6 bases). Germline loops: CDR1 SNHLY, CDR2 FYNNEI. The CDR3 runs 14 residues. V lost 3 bases and J 2 bases, leaving 9 bases between the germline ends. The CDR3 DNA reads as TGTGCCAGCAGTGACAGGGGTCCCACAGATACGCAGTATTTT. Translated, it gives CASSDRGPTDTQYF.

CDR3 nucleotides: TGTGCCAGCAGCCCCGGACAGACCTACGAGCAGTACGTC. This translates into CASSPGQTYEQYV. This chain joins TRBV14 and TRBJ2-7, with D possibly matching TRBD1 (6 bases). Trimming pared 4 bases from V and 2 bases from J, leaving 9 bases between. CDR1 is SGHDN and CDR2 is FVKESK in the germline V gene. The CDR3 extends over 13 amino acids.

V is TRBV9 and J is TRBJ2-5, with D unclear. The CDR3 runs 15 residues. The germline V and J ends were trimmed by 0 bases and 0 bases, with 9 bases remaining between them. The germline V gene encodes CDR1 SGDLS and CDR2 YYNGEE. The CDR3 region has the DNA TGTGCCAGCAGCGTAGGTCAGACCGACCAAGAGACCCAGTACTTC. It codes for CASSVGQTDQETQYF.

In its sample, this clone was seen once. J is TRBJ2-5 and V is TRBV5-4; 7 bases align to TRBD2. The germline V gene has CDR1 SGHNT and CDR2 YYREEE (reference sequence). The CDR3 runs 12 residues. CDR3 DNA: TGTGCACCCGGTGGGAGGGGAGAGACCCAGTACTTC. This gives the protein CAPGGRGETQYF.

This clone was observed once. For the CDR3, the DNA is TGCGCCAGCAGCTTGGATCCGACCGGGACTAGTTATGAGACCCAGTACTTC. This translates into CASSLDPTGTSYETQYF. This chain links TRBV5-1 with TRBJ2-5; 8 bases line up with TRBD2. Per the germline V gene, CDR1 is SGHRS and CDR2 is YFSETQ. The CDR3 has 17 residues. After removal of 0 bases from V and 5 bases from J, the junction contained 12 bases not matched to a gene.

The DNA of the CDR3 is TGTGCCAGCAGTGAAACGGACAGGGTCTACGAGCAGTACGTC. Amino acids: CASSETDRVYEQYV. The chain recombines TRBV6-1 with TRBJ2-7; 8 positions match TRBD1. Germline-derived CDR1 and CDR2 are MNHNS and SASEGT. J was trimmed by 3 bases and V by 2 bases; bases with no gene match: 3. CDR3 length: 14 residues.

The V and J genes are TRBV7-9 and TRBJ2-3; 10 bases align to TRBD1. Germline CDR1 is SEHNR and CDR2 is FQNEAQ (reference sequence). The ends lost 5 bases at V and 3 bases at J; junction bases unmatched: 5. The CDR3 loop spans 15 amino acids. The CDR3 loop is CASSIGTGATDTQYF. The CDR3 DNA is TGTGCCAGCAGCATCGGGACAGGGGCGACAGATACGCAGTATTTT.

The rearrangement links TRBV10-3 to TRBJ2-2, with D perhaps TRBD1 or TRBD2 (5 bases each). Trimming removed 5 bases at V and 3 bases at J, with 7 bases between. CDR1 is ENHRY and CDR2 is SYGVKD in the germline V gene. The CDR3 contains 13 residues. For the CDR3, the DNA is TGTGCCATCAGTCGAGGGGACACCGGGGAGCTGTTTTTT. This sequence encodes CAISRGDTGELFF.

This chain joins TRBV28 and TRBJ2-1; D not certain. Deletions cut 6 bases from V and 0 bases from J, with 9 bases between. From germline, CDR1 is MDHEN and CDR2 SYDVKM. The CDR3 sequence is 14 residues long. Written as DNA, the CDR3 is TGTGCCAGCAGGGACGGCCTCTCCTACAATGAGCAGTTCTTC. Its translation is CASRDGLSYNEQFF.

The chain carries TRBV24-1 and TRBJ2-2; a possible D gene is TRBD2 (5 bases). With 3 bases removed from V and 2 bases from J, the gap between germline ends came to 18 bases. CDR1 is KGHDR, CDR2 SFDVKD, per germline. This CDR3 has 18 residues. The CDR3 here is CATSDNDPRSGNTGELFF. As DNA, the CDR3 is TGTGCCACCAGTGATAATGATCCACGCTCGGGAAACACCGGGGAGCTGTTTTTT.

The CDR3 DNA sequence: TGTGCCCCCAAACTAGCGGACCTCGGGGAGACCCAGTACTTC. It encodes CAPKLADLGETQYF. The genes are TRBV11-3 and TRBJ2-5; 8 bases are shared with TRBD2. With 11 bases clipped from V and 5 bases from J, the junction kept 13 bases outside the gene matches. There are 14 residues in the CDR3. Germline lookup yields CDR1 SGHNT and CDR2 YENEEA.

This chain joins TRBV7-9 and TRBJ1-5; a weak D match, TRBD1 (5 bases). V shed 1 base and J shed 6 bases, with 10 bases lying between them. This CDR3 contains 14 residues. Germline V gene data show CDR1 as SEHNR and CDR2 as FQNEAQ (reference sequence). The CDR3 DNA reads as TGTGCCAGCAGCTTAGGAGGGGCGTCTCAGCCCCAGCATTTT. Its translation is CASSLGGASQPQHF.

On this clone: Other DNA sequences in the sample encode the same CDR3. The chain carries TRBV2 and TRBJ2-7; the match to TRBD2 covers 10 bases. This CDR3 is 14 amino acids long. Germline lookup yields CDR1 SNHLY and CDR2 FYNNEI. V lost 3 bases to trimming and J lost 3 bases; unmatched junction nucleotides: 2. The CDR3 bases are TGTGCCAGCAGTGAGAAGCGGGGGGGCTACGAGCAGTACTTC. It yields the protein CASSEKRGGYEQYF.

The count of this clone is one. The chain recombines TRBV9 with TRBJ1-3, with a possible D match to TRBD1 (6 bases). The CDR3 contains 17 residues. V shed 0 bases and J shed 0 bases, with 13 bases lying between them. In germline, CDR1 is SGDLS, CDR2 YYNGEE. CDR3 sequence reads: CASSVGGTKNSGNTIYF. The CDR3 DNA is TGTGCCAGCAGCGTAGGTGGGACAAAAAACTCTGGAAACACCATATATTTT.

The rearrangement joins TRBV7-2 to TRBJ2-3; D is unresolved. CDR1 SGHTA and CDR2 FQGNSA come from the germline V gene. Trimming stripped 5 bases from V and 2 bases from J, with 11 bases between. The CDR3 covers 14 residues. DNA for the CDR3: TGTGCCAGCAGCACCGGACCCGCCACAGATACGCAGTATTTT. Residues: CASSTGPATDTQYF.

The rearrangement joins TRBV10-3 to TRBJ2-7; TRBD1 matches at 10 bases. With V trimmed by 4 bases and J by 5 bases, 11 bases remained unmatched. The CDR3 has 16 residues. Germline CDR1 reads ENHRY; CDR2 reads SYGVKD. The CDR3 nucleotides read TGTGCCATCAGTGCCTCGACAGGGGGCATGGTTAACGAGCAGTACTTC. Translated, it gives CAISASTGGMVNEQYF.

This rearrangement joins TRBV18 to TRBJ2-1; 8 bases align to TRBD2. V trimming: 3 bases; J trimming: 8 bases; junction bases outside the gene matches: 6. In germline, CDR1 is KGHSH, CDR2 LQKENI. The CDR3 consists of 14 residues. The CDR3 reads CASSPGLGNDEQFF. The CDR3 DNA sequence: TGTGCCAGCTCACCGGGACTAGGTAACGATGAGCAGTTCTTC.

This rearrangement joins TRBV9 to TRBJ1-2; D might be TRBD1 (6 bases). Germline loops: CDR1 SGDLS, CDR2 YYNGEE. Trimming took off 0 bases at V and 7 bases at J, with 10 bases between the two ends. The CDR3 length is 13 residues. CDR3 loop: CASSVAQGSGYTF. DNA of the CDR3: TGTGCCAGCAGCGTAGCACAGGGCTCTGGCTACACCTTC. Filled out from reference TRBV9 and TRBJ1-2, the complete variable domain reads DSGVTQTPKHLITATGQRVTLRCSPRSGDLSVYWYQQSLDQGLQFLIQYYNGEERAKGNILERFSAQQFPDLHSELNLSSLELGDSALYFCASSVAQGSGYTFGSGTRLTVV.

This clone was counted between two and nine times. The rearrangement uses TRBV10-1 and TRBJ1-1; tentatively, D is TRBD1 (6 bases). Germline CDR1 reads WNHNN; CDR2 reads SYGVQD (reference sequence). V was pared by 6 bases and J by 6 bases, with 11 bases between. The CDR3 extends over 12 amino acids. CDR3: CASSQGSSEAFF. DNA for the CDR3: TGCGCCAGCAGCCAGGGGTCCTCTGAAGCTTTCTTT.

This clone was recorded once. The rearrangement uses TRBV6-1 and TRBJ2-3, with D perhaps given as TRBD1 or TRBD2 (5 bases each). Germline assignment: CDR1 MNHNS and CDR2 SASEGT. The length of the CDR3 is 16 residues. V lost 1 base and J 2 bases, leaving 13 bases between the germline ends. The CDR3 reads CASSEVAGSFTDTQYF. CDR3 DNA: TGTGCCAGCAGTGAAGTGGCAGGGAGTTTCACAGATACGCAGTATTTT.

The chain joins TRBV11-2 to TRBJ2-7; TRBD1 might be the D (6 bases). Germline-derived CDR1 and CDR2 are SGHAT and FQNNGV. V lost 8 bases and J lost 2, with 10 bases in between. The CDR3 length is 12 residues. CDR3 region: CASAGVTYEQYV. Written as DNA, the CDR3 is TGTGCCAGCGCAGGGGTAACCTACGAGCAGTACGTC.

This sequence joins TRBV16 and TRBJ1-1, with D uncertain. V was trimmed by 5 bases and J by 1 base, leaving 8 bases between them. The CDR3 runs 13 residues. Germline CDR1 reads KGHSY; CDR2 reads FQNENV. CDR3 nucleotides: TGTGCCAGCAGCGGGAACAGGAACACTGAAGCTTTCTTT. Translation: CASSGNRNTEAFF.

The V and J genes are TRBV7-9 and TRBJ1-2, with D tentatively TRBD1 (5 bases). The V and J ends lost 1 base and 8 bases respectively, with 11 bases between them. There are 13 residues in the CDR3. CDR1 and CDR2 from the germline V gene are SEHNR and FQNEAQ (reference sequence). CDR3 DNA sequence: TGTGCCAGCAGCTTAGAACAGGAAGGCGGCTACACCTTC. It yields the protein CASSLEQEGGYTF.

The CDR3 region has the DNA TGTGCCAGCAGCCCTATTTGGGAGGAGCAGTACTTC. It encodes CASSPIWEEQYF. This chain links TRBV11-2 with TRBJ2-7, with TRBD2 as a possible D gene (5 bases). Germline values: CDR1 SGHAT, CDR2 FQNNGV. Trimming pared 5 bases from V and 7 bases from J, leaving 12 bases between. The CDR3 runs to 12 residues.

The V call is TRBV4-1, the J call TRBJ1-2, with D uncertain. The CDR3 has 14 residues. Trimming removed 1 base at V and 2 bases at J, with 8 bases between. Germline V gene sequence: CDR1 MGHRA, CDR2 YSYEKL. The DNA of the CDR3 is TGCGCCAGCAGCCAAGTAGCAGCCAACTATGGCTACACCTTC. This encodes CASSQVAANYGYTF.

The genes are TRBV9 and TRBJ2-6; TRBD1 matches at 7 bases. The CDR3 is made up of 17 amino acids. J gave up 0 bases and V 4 bases, and 7 bases lay outside the gene matches. Per germline, CDR1 SGDLS and CDR2 YYNGEE. The CDR3 nucleotides are TGTGCCAGCAGCAGACGGACAGGCAGCTCTGGGGCCAACGTCCTGACTTTC. Protein: CASSRRTGSSGANVLTF. Full variable domain (remainder filled in from reference TRBV9 and TRBJ2-6): DSGVTQTPKHLITATGQRVTLRCSPRSGDLSVYWYQQSLDQGLQFLIQYYNGEERAKGNILERFSAQQFPDLHSELNLSSLELGDSALYFCASSRRTGSSGANVLTFGAGSRLTVL.

The chain is built from TRBV7-8 and TRBJ2-1; D ambiguous. The germline V gene encodes CDR1 SGHVS and CDR2 FQNEAQ. The V end lost 6 bases, the J end lost 7 bases, and 4 bases lay between the germline ends. The CDR3 runs to 10 residues. The CDR3 here is CASRGNEQFF. The CDR3 coding sequence is TGTGCCAGCAGGGGAAATGAGCAGTTCTTC. Drawing the rest from reference TRBV7-8 and TRBJ2-1, the complete variable domain is GAGVSQSPRYKVAKRGQDVALRCDPISGHVSLFWYQQALGQGPEFLTYFQNEAQLDKSGLPSDRFFAERPEGSVSTLKIQRTQQEDSAVYLCASRGNEQFFGPGTRLTVL.

This rearrangement joins TRBV3-1 (or the pseudogene TRBV3-2) to TRBJ2-7; D call uncertain. The CDR3 sequence is 16 residues long. Trimming removed 1 base at V and 7 bases at J, with 20 bases between. Germline values: CDR1 LGHDT, CDR2 YNNKEL (reference sequence). The CDR3 DNA follows: TGTGCCAGCAGCCAAGGGAGTTGGTACGCCTCGAGGGAGCAGTACTTC. Its translation is CASSQGSWYASREQYF.

The genes are TRBV27 and TRBJ1-2; 9 nucleotides align to TRBD1. Looked up from germline, CDR1 is MNHEY and CDR2 is SMNVEV (reference sequence). CDR3 length: 14 residues. Trimming took 4 bases from V and 2 from J; bases not matched to a gene: 2. The DNA for the CDR3 is TGTGCCAGCAGTTCTGGGACAGGGAACTATGGCTACACCTTC. This gives the protein CASSSGTGNYGYTF.